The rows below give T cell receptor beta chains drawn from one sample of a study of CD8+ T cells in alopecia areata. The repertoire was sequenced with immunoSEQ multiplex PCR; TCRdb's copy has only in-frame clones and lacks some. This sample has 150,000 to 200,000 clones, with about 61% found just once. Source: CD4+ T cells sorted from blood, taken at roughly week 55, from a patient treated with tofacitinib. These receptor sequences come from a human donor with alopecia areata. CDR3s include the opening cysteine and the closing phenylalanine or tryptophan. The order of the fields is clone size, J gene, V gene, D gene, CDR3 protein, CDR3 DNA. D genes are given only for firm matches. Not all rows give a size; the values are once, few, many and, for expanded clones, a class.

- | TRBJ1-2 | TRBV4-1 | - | CASSQRFESGYTF | TGCGCCAGCAGCCAAAGATTTGAGTCGGGCTACACCTTC
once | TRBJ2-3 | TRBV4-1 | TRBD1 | CASSPGQGPTDTQYF | TGCGCCAGCAGCCCCGGACAGGGCCCCACAGATACGCAGTATTTT
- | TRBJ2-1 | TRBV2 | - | CASSVEYNEQFF | TGTGCCAGCAGCGTAGAATACAATGAGCAGTTCTTC
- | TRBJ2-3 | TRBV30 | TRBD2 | CAWGRLAGWQYF | TGTGCCTGGGGACGCCTAGCGGGGTGGCAGTATTTT
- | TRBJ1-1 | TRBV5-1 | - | CASSSQGMNTEAFF | TGCGCCAGCAGCTCCCAGGGTATGAACACTGAAGCTTTCTTT
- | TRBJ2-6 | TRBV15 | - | CATRVTSGANVLTF | TGTGCCACCCGGGTAACATCAGGGGCCAACGTCCTGACTTTC
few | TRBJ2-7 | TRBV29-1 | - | CSVDSPDEQYF | TGCAGCGTTGATTCCCCAGACGAGCAGTACTTC
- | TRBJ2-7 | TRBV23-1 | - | CASSPPRESSYEQYF | TGCGCCAGCAGTCCTCCTAGGGAAAGCTCCTACGAGCAGTACTTC
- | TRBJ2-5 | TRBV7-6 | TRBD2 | CASSLAVAGVETQYF | TGTGCCAGCAGCTTAGCGGTGGCGGGGGTAGAGACCCAGTACTTC
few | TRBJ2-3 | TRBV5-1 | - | CASSFSGSTDTQYF | TGCGCCAGCAGTTTCTCCGGGAGCACAGATACGCAGTATTTT
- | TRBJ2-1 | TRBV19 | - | CASSRSGTNYNEQFF | TGTGCCAGTAGCCGAAGCGGAACTAACTACAATGAGCAGTTCTTC
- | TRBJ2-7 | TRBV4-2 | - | CASSQAGPGGSEQYF | TGTGCCAGCAGCCAAGCGGGCCCCGGGGGTTCCGAGCAGTACTTC
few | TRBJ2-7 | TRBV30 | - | CAWRAQTGRQYF | TGTGCCTGGAGGGCCCAGACAGGCCGGCAGTACTTC